This TCR beta chain was observed in a study of identical twins. Among all donors, each was a healthy Caucasian. J lost 4 bases, V lost 3 bases, and 11 bases had no gene match. The CDR3 has 17 amino acids. Germline assignment: CDR1 KGHSH and CDR2 LQKENI. This clonotype was counted a few times. One entry per CDR3 protein results from TCRdb running MiXCR on the 5' RACE reads. This table has about 900,000 distinct CDR3 sequences, 10% to 15% appearing once. This same sample was also part of a study on yellow fever vaccine responses in identical twins. Per that study: Reportedly, the T cell response mounted by twins to vaccine seemed partly convergent, partly personalized.

The sequence was collected from a woman in her late teens or twenties in good health. The sample consisted of PBMCs. V usage is TRBV18 and J usage is TRBJ2-2; 7 nucleotides agree with TRBD2. The DNA for the CDR3 is TGTGCCAGCTCACCCCCCGGGTTAGCGGGCCGCACCGGGGAGCTGTTTTTT. Its translation: CASSPPGLAGRTGELFF.